Sequencing of this TCR beta chain was carried out in a study of blood T cell repertoires in COVID-19. Study details: The cDNA or gDNA used as material had been derived from T cells, B-cell-depleted T cells, or PBMCs.

Assay: immunoSEQ multiplex PCR; the TCRdb copy retains only in-frame clones and omits some. Counted here are about 50,000 clones, around four fifths occurring once; the ten biggest clones make up around 4.9%. The CDR3 sequence is 19 residues long. Germline values: CDR1 GTSNPN, CDR2 SVGIG (reference sequence). J lost 7 bases, V lost 3 bases, and 18 bases had no gene match. The sequence was obtained from a human donor in a cohort sampled during active COVID-19. The V and J genes are TRBV30 and TRBJ2-2, with 12 positions matching TRBD1. The sample comprised peripheral blood. CDR3 loop: CAWSSSPSGTGGWSGELFF. The CDR3 bases are TGTGCCTGGAGCTCCTCTCCCTCCGGGACAGGGGGCTGGAGCGGGGAGCTGTTTTTT. Complete variable domain (other parts from reference TRBV30 and TRBJ2-2): SQTIHQWPATLVQPVGSPLSLECTVEGTSNPNLYWYRQAAGRGLQLLFYSVGIGQISSEVPQNLSASRPQDRQFILSSKKLLLSDSGFYLCAWSSSPSGTGGWSGELFFGEGSRLTVL.